This T cell receptor (beta chain) originates from a study of cytomegalovirus exposure and HLA in healthy donors. The CDR3 extends over 14 amino acids. From germline, CDR1 is SGHRS and CDR2 YFSETQ. Trimming took 1 base from V and 0 from J, leaving 7 bases between them. Profiling relied on immunoSEQ multiplex PCR, and the TCRdb table lists in-frame clones only, not all of them. Here the sample spans some 250,000 clones, 86% being singletons. The sample consisted of PBMCs. The TCR sequence derives from a woman aged 25 to 39 in good health and CMV-seropositive. This rearrangement joins TRBV5-1 to TRBJ1-1, with D unresolved. In DNA form, the CDR3 reads TGCGCCAGCAGCTTGCAGGAAGTGAACACTGAAGCTTTCTTT. Amino acid sequence: CASSLQEVNTEAFF.